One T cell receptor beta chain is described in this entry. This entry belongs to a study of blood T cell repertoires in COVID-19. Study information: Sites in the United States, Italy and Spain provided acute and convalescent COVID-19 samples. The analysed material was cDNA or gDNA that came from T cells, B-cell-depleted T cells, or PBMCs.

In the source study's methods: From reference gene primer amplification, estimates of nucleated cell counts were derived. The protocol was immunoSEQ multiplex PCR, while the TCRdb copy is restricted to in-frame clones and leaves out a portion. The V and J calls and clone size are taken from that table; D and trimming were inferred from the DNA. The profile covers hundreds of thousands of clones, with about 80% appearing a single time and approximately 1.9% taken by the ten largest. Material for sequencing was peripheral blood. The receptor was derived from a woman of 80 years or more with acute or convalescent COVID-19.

CDR3 sequence reads: CASSEGAGGLTQYF. The CDR3 region has the DNA TGTGCCAGCAGTGAAGGAGCGGGGGGTTTGACCCAGTACTTC. J is TRBJ2-5 and V is TRBV6-1; TRBD2 matches 9 bases. Germline loops: CDR1 MNHNS, CDR2 SASEGT. The CDR3 is 14 amino acids. The V segment lost 1 base and the J segment 7 bases; nucleotides outside the gene matches: 4.